Listed below are T cell receptor beta chains from one sample, sequenced in a study of T cell repertoires in cytomegalovirus infection. Each CDR3 protein is one row after TCRdb ran MiXCR on the reads. The sample has hundreds of thousands of distinct CDR3 sequences; more than 8% are singletons. The sample comprised PBMCs. The source is a human donor in good health (CMV status not recorded). Some clones in this sample may be carry-over from other donors' samples. The CDR3 runs from the conserved cysteine through the conserved F or W. D genes are given only for firm matches. A row's size may be missing; if present it is once, few, many or a size class.

-,TRBD1,TRBV20-1,TRBJ1-1,TGCAGTGCTTACAGGGGGAGGGACACTGAAGCTTTCTTT,CSAYRGRDTEAFF
many,-,TRBV7-2,TRBJ2-4,-,CASSSGRAPAKNIQYF
many,-,TRBV5-1,TRBJ1-1,TGTGCCAGCAGTTTCCAGGGCAACACTGAAGCTTTCTTT,CASSFQGNTEAFF
-,-,TRBV13,TRBJ1-2,TGTGCCAGCAGCTTCTCGACCTCCTATGGCTACACCTTC,CASSFSTSYGYTF
few,-,TRBV6-1,TRBJ2-7,TGTGCCAGCAGTAGGGGGACAAGGGACTACGAGCAGTACTTC,CASSRGTRDYEQYF
-,-,TRBV24-1,TRBJ1-2,TGTGCCACCACCCCACACACGGTAGTGAACTATGGCTACACCTTC,CATTPHTVVNYGYTF
many,-,TRBV20-1,TRBJ2-1,TGCAGTGCTAGCGACCATGAGCAGTTCTTC,CSASDHEQFF
many,TRBD1,TRBV24-1,TRBJ2-1,TGTGCCACCAGTGACCCCGGGACAGAGGACGCCAATGAGCAGTTCTTC,CATSDPGTEDANEQFF
few,-,TRBV28,TRBJ1-5,TGTGCCAGCAGCTGGGGAAGGGGAAGCAATCAGCCCCAGCATTTT,CASSWGRGSNQPQHF
-,-,TRBV19,TRBJ2-1,TGTGCCAGTCTGGGGGGGCCGGTGGGCAATGAGCAGTTCTTC,CASLGGPVGNEQFF
many,TRBD1,TRBV7-3,TRBJ2-7,TGTGCCAGCAGCTTAACGGCCGGGACAGGGCACTACGAGCAGTACTTC,CASSLTAGTGHYEQYF
few,TRBD2,TRBV7-2,TRBJ2-5,TGTGCCAGCGGGACTACCCGAGAGACCCAGTACTTC,CASGTTRETQYF
few,-,TRBV19,TRBJ2-1,TGTGCCAGCGCCCCGACAGGTTACAATGAGCAGTTCTTC,CASAPTGYNEQFF
few,-,TRBV6-2/TRBV6-3,TRBJ2-3,TGTGCCAGCAGTTACCGTGGGAGTGATACGCAGTATTTT,CASSYRGSDTQYF
-,TRBD1,TRBV7-2,TRBJ1-5,TGTGCCAGCAGCTTAGTAACAGGGGTTAGCAATCAGCCCCAGCATTTT,CASSLVTGVSNQPQHF
few,TRBD1,TRBV5-6,TRBJ2-1,TGTGCCAGCAGCCCCGGGACAGGAGATTATCAGATCTCCTACAATGAGCAGTTCTTC,CASSPGTGDYQISYNEQFF
many,-,TRBV28,TRBJ2-3,TGTGCCAGCAGTTTATTTACGGGATTGAGCACAGATACGCAGTATTTT,CASSLFTGLSTDTQYF
-,-,TRBV19,TRBJ2-2,TGTGCCAGTAGTATACAGCAGCAAGGCACCGGGGAGCTGTTTTTT,CASSIQQQGTGELFF
many,TRBD2,TRBV28,TRBJ2-3,TGTGCCAGCAGTTTATTAGCGGGGGGCACAGATACGCAGTATTTT,CASSLLAGGTDTQYF
many,TRBD1,TRBV7-8,TRBJ2-1,TGTGCCAGCAGCGGAACGGGACAGGGGGCTAATGAGCAGTTCTTC,CASSGTGQGANEQFF
many,TRBD1,TRBV7-6,TRBJ2-2,TGTGCCAGCAGCTTCGGGACAGGGACGTCCGGGGAGCTGTTTTTT,CASSFGTGTSGELFF
few,TRBD2,TRBV20-1,TRBJ2-1,TGCAGTGCTAGGGGACTAGCGGGGGCGAACAATGAGCAGTTCTTC,CSARGLAGANNEQFF
many,-,TRBV7-8,TRBJ2-4,TGTGCCAGCAGCCCTCAGGCCGCCAAAAACATTCAGTACTTC,CASSPQAAKNIQYF
many,-,TRBV7-9,TRBJ1-6,TGTGCCAGCAGCCAAACCGACCCGTGGAACTCACCCCTCCACTTT,CASSQTDPWNSPLHF
few,-,TRBV7-7,TRBJ2-7,TGTGCCAGCAGCCCCGGACGGCCCCCCTTCGAGCAGTACTTC,CASSPGRPPFEQYF
many,TRBD1,TRBV7-2,TRBJ1-1,TGTGCCAGCAGCACCCAGGGGGGGGGCACTGAAGCTTTCTTT,CASSTQGGGTEAFF
few,-,TRBV18,TRBJ2-6,TGTGCCAGCTCACTCCAGGGGCGCAGAGTTGGGGCCAACGTCCTGACTTTC,CASSLQGRRVGANVLTF
-,TRBD2,TRBV4-3,TRBJ2-3,TGCGCCAGCAGCCGGGGGGGTGGCGCTAGCGGGAGGACGGATACGCAGTATTTT,CASSRGGGASGRTDTQYF
few,TRBD1,TRBV10-3,TRBJ2-1,TGTGCCATCAGCCAACCCCGAGGGGGGACAGGGGGCCGGAATGAGCAGTTCTTC,CAISQPRGGTGGRNEQFF
many,TRBD1,TRBV7-2,TRBJ2-6,TGTGCCAGCAGCTTTCCGGGACAGAGCTCTGGGGCCAACGTCCTGACTTTC,CASSFPGQSSGANVLTF
many,-,TRBV12-3/TRBV12-4,TRBJ2-1,TGTGCCAGCAGTTTAACCGGGAAGTACAATGAGCAGTTCTTC,CASSLTGKYNEQFF
few,-,TRBV7-2,TRBJ1-6,TGTGCCAGCAGCTTTTTAGGTGATTCACCCCTCCACTTT,CASSFLGDSPLHF
few,-,TRBV4-3,TRBJ1-1,TGCGCCAGCAGCCATGGAGTTAAGATGGACAAAACTTTCTTT,CASSHGVKMDKTFF
few,-,TRBV9,TRBJ1-4,TGTGCCAGCAGCGTCAGCCCAACTAATGAAAAACTGTTTTTT,CASSVSPTNEKLFF